A selection of T cell receptor beta chains follows, all from one sample in a study of human T cells and chemical hapten exposure. MiXCR was run by TCRdb on the 5' RACE reads, yielding one entry per CDR3 protein. The data contain 65,000 to 95,000 distinct CDR3 sequences, 6.5% to 8.5% of them singletons. Every receptor here comes from a male donor in good health. Each CDR3 is given with its conserved first and last residue. A D gene is named only where the DNA matches it firmly. The listing skips clone size in some rows; elsewhere it reads once, few, many or a size class.

v_call,j_call,d_call,clone_size,cdr3_nt,cdr3_aa
TRBV10-3,TRBJ2-3,TRBD2,many,TGTGCCATCAGTGAGTCCACTAGCGGGAGCGAGACAGATACGCAGTATTTT,CAISESTSGSETDTQYF
TRBV27,TRBJ2-7,TRBD2,few,TGTGCCAGCAGTTTGGGCAGCGGGGTCTCCTACGAGCAGTACTTC,CASSLGSGVSYEQYF
TRBV3-1,TRBJ1-6,-,-,TGTGCCAGCAGCCAAGAATTCCGCTCAGGGAGTTCACCCCTCCACTTT,CASSQEFRSGSSPLHF
TRBV29-1,TRBJ2-1,-,many,TGCAGCGTTGACAGCTCTGGCTACAATGAGCAGTTCTTC,CSVDSSGYNEQFF
TRBV6-1,TRBJ1-4,-,many,TGTGCCAGCACCATGGGACTTGGCGAAAAACTGTTTTTT,CASTMGLGEKLFF
TRBV20-1,TRBJ1-5,-,-,TGCAGTGCTAGCTTGGGAGGGCAGCCCCAGCATTTT,CSASLGGQPQHF
TRBV28,TRBJ1-2,-,-,TGTGCCAGCAGTCCACAATTTAACTATGGCTACACCTTC,CASSPQFNYGYTF
TRBV6-2/TRBV6-3,TRBJ2-3,TRBD2,many,TGTGCCAGCAGTTACTCGAGAGCGGGGGGGCTGCAAGATACGCAGTATTTT,CASSYSRAGGLQDTQYF
TRBV10-3,TRBJ2-5,TRBD2,-,TGTGCCATCAGATCTACCGGGGGGGCCCAAGAGACCCAGTACTTC,CAIRSTGGAQETQYF
TRBV2,TRBJ2-3,-,many,TGTGCCAGCAGTGCCCCCCCAGATACGCAGTATTTT,CASSAPPDTQYF
TRBV20-1,TRBJ2-7,-,few,TGCAGTGCTAGGACCCTATCGGACGAGCAGTACTTC,CSARTLSDEQYF
TRBV20-1,TRBJ2-5,-,many,TGCAGTGCTAGGGGGGGCAATGGCCAAGAGACCCAGTACTTC,CSARGGNGQETQYF
TRBV6-6,TRBJ1-5,TRBD1,many,TGTGCCAGCAGTTACTCGAGTCAGGGGGGGAGCAATCAGCCCCAGCATTTT,CASSYSSQGGSNQPQHF
TRBV20-1,TRBJ1-1,-,-,TGCAGTGCTAGAGATCCGGGAGGGCGTGCTTTCTTT,CSARDPGGRAFF
TRBV20-1,TRBJ2-7,-,-,TGCAGTGCTAGAACATTTCAGGGGAGGAACGAGCAGTACTTC,CSARTFQGRNEQYF
TRBV7-2,TRBJ1-2,-,few,TGTGCCAGCAGCTTAGTCACAGGGTATGAGGGCTCCGGATATGGCTACACCTTC,CASSLVTGYEGSGYGYTF
TRBV10-3,TRBJ2-3,-,many,TGTGCCATCAGTGCCCGGGGTGGCACAGATACGCAGTATTTT,CAISARGGTDTQYF
TRBV6-2/TRBV6-3,TRBJ1-5,-,few,TGTGCCAGCATGGCAGCCAAAAGCAATCAGCCCCAGCATTTT,CASMAAKSNQPQHF
TRBV4-1,TRBJ2-7,-,-,TGCGCCAGCAGCCAAGGTGCCCGACCTGACGAGCAGTACTTC,CASSQGARPDEQYF
TRBV6-2/TRBV6-3,TRBJ2-1,-,-,TGTGCCAGCAGTTACGAGCTGGACGGTTACAATGAGCAGTTCTTC,CASSYELDGYNEQFF
TRBV29-1,TRBJ1-5,-,once,TGCAGCGTGACATATAATGGGGCAGAAGGTCAGCCCCAGCATTTT,CSVTYNGAEGQPQHF
TRBV13,TRBJ2-1,-,few,TGTGCCAGCAGCTCCCACATACAGGGAAATGAGCAGTTCTTC,CASSSHIQGNEQFF
TRBV10-3,TRBJ2-7,-,many,TGTGCCACCACTACCCGGGACCGGGAATACGAGCAGTACTTC,CATTTRDREYEQYF
TRBV5-1,TRBJ2-2,-,-,TGCGCCAGCACCCTGATAGGGGGAGAGACCGGGGAGATGTTTTTT,CASTLIGGETGEMFF
TRBV12-3/TRBV12-4,TRBJ2-2,TRBD1,few,TGTGCCAGCAGTACGGGACAGCCTAACACCGGGGAGCTGTTTTTT,CASSTGQPNTGELFF
TRBV29-1,TRBJ2-5,-,-,TGCAGCGTCAAAAACAGGATGGGGAAAGAGACCCAGTACTTC,CSVKNRMGKETQYF
TRBV6-2/TRBV6-3,TRBJ2-2,-,-,TGTGCCAGCAGTTATCGGGGCCACACCGGGGAGCTGTTTTTT,CASSYRGHTGELFF
TRBV27,TRBJ2-7,-,many,TGTGCCAGCAGTTTAGACAGCTCCTACGAGCAGTACTTC,CASSLDSSYEQYF
TRBV20-1,TRBJ1-1,-,many,TGCAGTGCAAGACCTACGGAGAACACTGAAGCTTTCTTT,CSARPTENTEAFF
TRBV12-3/TRBV12-4,TRBJ2-7,-,many,TGTGCCAGCAGTTCGAGCAGTTCCTACGAGCAGTACTTC,CASSSSSSYEQYF
TRBV29-1,TRBJ2-5,-,many,TGCAGCGTTCAGGGGTTAGAAGAGACCCAGTACTTC,CSVQGLEETQYF
TRBV11-1,TRBJ1-1,-,-,TGTGCCAGCAGACCCCAAGCAACGAACACTGAAGCTTTCTTT,CASRPQATNTEAFF
TRBV12-3/TRBV12-4,TRBJ2-2,-,few,TGTGCCAGCGTACGGGATAATCCAACCGGGGAGCTGTTTTTT,CASVRDNPTGELFF
TRBV28,TRBJ1-4,-,many,TGTGCCAGCAGTTACAGTAGGACGACAACTAATGAAAAACTGTTTTTT,CASSYSRTTTNEKLFF
TRBV6-1,TRBJ1-3,TRBD1,-,TGTGCCAGCAGTCGGACAGGGGAGGGAAACACCATATATTTT,CASSRTGEGNTIYF
TRBV12-3/TRBV12-4,TRBJ1-1,-,-,TGTGCCAGCAGTTTTCCAGGGAACACTGAAGCTTTCTTT,CASSFPGNTEAFF
TRBV7-9,TRBJ2-7,-,many,TGTGCCAGCAGCGGCGGCGAGGGGTACTACGAGCAGTACTTC,CASSGGEGYYEQYF
TRBV14,TRBJ2-7,-,few,TGTGCCAGCAGCCCTTCTTTTTGGGGGGAAGGATCCTACGAGCAGTACTTC,CASSPSFWGEGSYEQYF
TRBV4-1,TRBJ2-7,-,many,TGCGCCAGCAGCCGGAGTGATGGCGATTACTCCTACGAGCAGTACTTC,CASSRSDGDYSYEQYF
TRBV7-2,TRBJ2-7,-,many,TGTGCCAGCAGCTTAGAGGCTGGGGGATTCTACGAGCAGTACTTC,CASSLEAGGFYEQYF
TRBV27,TRBJ2-7,-,many,TGTGCCAGCAGTACGAGGGATCAATACGAGCAGTACTTC,CASSTRDQYEQYF
TRBV7-8,TRBJ1-1,TRBD1,few,TGTGCCAGCAGTGTAGAAGCCGGGACAGGGCTAAACACTGAAGCTTTCTTT,CASSVEAGTGLNTEAFF
TRBV3-1,TRBJ2-2,TRBD2,-,TGTGCCAGCAGCCTGCTAGCGGGAGTGAGCGGGGAGCTGTTTTTT,CASSLLAGVSGELFF
TRBV19,TRBJ1-4,-,-,TGTGCCAGTAGTAAGGAGCTCCCCGCAACTAATGAAAAACTGTTTTTT,CASSKELPATNEKLFF
TRBV12-3/TRBV12-4,TRBJ1-2,TRBD1,few,TGTGCCAGCAGTCCATCCGACAGGGACGGCTACACCTTC,CASSPSDRDGYTF
TRBV11-2,TRBJ1-5,TRBD1,many,TGTGCCAGCAGCTTTAATCAGGGGGCCAATCAGCCCCAGCATTTT,CASSFNQGANQPQHF
TRBV20-1,TRBJ2-5,-,many,TGCAGTGCTACGGGTTACCAAGAGACCCAGTACTTC,CSATGYQETQYF
TRBV14,TRBJ2-1,-,-,TGTGCCAGCAGCCAAGATAGAACAGGCGGACGGTTCTTC,CASSQDRTGGRFF
TRBV29-1,TRBJ2-1,-,many,TGCAGCGTTGGTGGGGGGGCGAGCTCCTACAATGAGCAGTTCTTC,CSVGGGASSYNEQFF
TRBV7-2,TRBJ2-3,TRBD2,many,TGTGCCAGCAGCTTAGCGAACCTAGCGGTAGATACGCAGTATTTT,CASSLANLAVDTQYF
TRBV2,TRBJ1-2,-,-,TGTGCCAGCAGAGCCGGGACGGACTATGGCTACACCTTC,CASRAGTDYGYTF
TRBV7-9,TRBJ2-1,TRBD2,many,TGTGCCAGCAGCCCCACTAGCGGGAGCTCCTACAATGAGCAGTTCTTC,CASSPTSGSSYNEQFF